The 18 T cell receptor beta chains below all came from one sample that was sequenced in a study of blood T cells in healthy people across ages. Primers used in a second PCR of roughly 6 to 11 cycles were a sample-barcoded 5' primer and a J-beta primer mix. MiXCR, applied by TCRdb to the 5' RACE reads, yields one record per CDR3 protein. The repertoire holds 600,000 to 850,000 distinct CDR3 sequences, with 25% as singletons. This sample was also put to use in a study of T cells of mothers and their children.

The sample consisted of blood. The receptors originated from a boy younger than 18 in good health.

In this sample, this clonotype turned up a few times. The chain carries TRBV12-3 or TRBV12-4 and TRBJ1-1, with a weak D call TRBD1 (5 bases). The ends were cut back, 11 bases at V and 5 bases at J, with 12 bases in the middle. The CDR3 extends over 11 amino acids. CDR3 DNA sequence: TGTGCCGCGGGGCGGGGGACTGAAGCTTTCTTT. Translating gives CAAGRGTEAFF.

This clonotype showed up just a few times. V gene TRBV9 combines with J gene TRBJ1-5; D remains unclear. Germline CDR1 reads SGDLS; CDR2 reads YYNGEE. The germline V and J ends were trimmed by 3 bases and 0 bases, with 13 bases remaining between them. CDR3 length: 16 amino acids. This CDR3 is CASSGGDGYSNQPQHF. CDR3 nucleotides: TGTGCCAGCAGCGGGGGAGATGGCTATAGCAATCAGCCCCAGCATTTT.

This chain connects TRBV7-2 to TRBJ2-5, with 8 bases aligning to TRBD2. The J segment lost 4 bases and the V segment lost 1 base, leaving 8 bases of the junction unmatched. Germline V lookup: CDR1 SGHTA, CDR2 FQGNSA. The CDR3 extends over 16 amino acids. CDR3 coding DNA: TGTGCCAGCAGCTTAGTAGATGTGGCGGGAGGAGAGACCCAGTACTTC. Protein product: CASSLVDVAGGETQYF.

In regard to this clonotype: An end of the junction does not agree with germline; a read error may underlie this. The chain couples TRBV7-9 to TRBJ2-7; D call uncertain. Germline CDR1 and CDR2: SEHNR and FQNEAQ (reference sequence). This CDR3 has 12 residues. The CDR3 spells CSSSLHAYEQYF. The CDR3 nucleotides are TGTTCCAGCAGCTTGCATGCCTACGAGCAGTACTTC.

The V gene is TRBV7-9, the J gene TRBJ1-2; the D is unclear. Looked up from germline, CDR1 is SEHNR and CDR2 is FQNEAQ (reference sequence). V was shortened by 6 bases and J by 5 bases, with 22 bases between the two germline ends. The CDR3 consists of 16 residues. The CDR3 bases are TGTGCCAGCAGTCAAATTAAGGGTGGGCCTCCTTATGGCTACACCTTC. Translated, it gives CASSQIKGGPPYGYTF.

This clonotype was found a few times. The rearrangement uses TRBV28 and TRBJ2-7; the match to TRBD2 covers 7 bases. J lost 5 bases, V lost 7 bases, and 11 bases had no gene match. The CDR3 is made up of 14 amino acids. Per the germline V gene, CDR1 is MDHEN and CDR2 is SYDVKM. The CDR3 DNA follows: TGTGCCAGCACCTCTCCGACTAGCAGTAACGAGCAGTACTTC. Translation: CASTSPTSSNEQYF.

The rearrangement uses TRBV11-2 and TRBJ2-5; a possible D gene is TRBD2 (6 bases). CDR3 length equals 15 residues. Germline V gives CDR1 SGHAT, CDR2 FQNNGV. V was pared by 1 base and J by 2 bases, with 11 bases between. CDR3 in amino acids: CASSLVGTYQETQYF. The CDR3 coding sequence is TGTGCCAGCAGCTTAGTGGGGACTTATCAAGAGACCCAGTACTTC.

CDR3 DNA: TGCGCCAGCAGCTCTTGGGGAGGGGCAGATACGCAGTATTTT. It is translated as CASSSWGGADTQYF. V is TRBV5-1 and J is TRBJ2-3; 7 positions agree with TRBD2. Germline V CDR1 and CDR2: SGHRS, YFSETQ. The trim removed 3 bases at V and 4 bases at J, leaving 5 bases unmatched. The CDR3 extends over 14 amino acids.

The sample holds a few counts of this clonotype. The genes are TRBV4-1 and TRBJ2-5; D perhaps matches TRBD2 (5 bases). CDR1 is MGHRA and CDR2 is YSYEKL in the germline V gene. This CDR3 contains 16 residues. Trimming took off 1 base at V and 6 bases at J, with 18 bases between the two ends. CDR3 coding DNA: TGCGCCAGCAGCCAAGGTTCAGGACCCGACGGGAAGACCCAGTACTTC. Protein sequence: CASSQGSGPDGKTQYF.

This chain uses TRBV11-2 with TRBJ1-2; a weak D match, TRBD1 (5 bases). The V gene's germline CDR1 is SGHAT and CDR2 FQNNGV. Trimming took 3 bases from V and 3 from J, leaving 17 bases between them. The CDR3 runs 16 residues. As DNA, the CDR3 is TGTGCCAGCAGCTTCTCCCGGGACCGAAGGTACTATGGCTACACCTTC. Translation gives CASSFSRDRRYYGYTF.

The V call is TRBV4-3, the J call TRBJ2-1; tentative D call: TRBD2 (6 bases). The CDR3 loop spans 15 amino acids. V lost 0 bases, J lost 6 bases, and 12 bases lay in between. Germline CDR1 LGHNA, CDR2 YSLEER. In nucleotides, the CDR3 is TGCGCCAGCAGCCAAGATAGGAGGGGTTCCAATGAGCAGTTCTTC. It codes for CASSQDRRGSNEQFF.

In this sample, this clonotype turned up a few times. The chain has TRBV27 and TRBJ2-1; D remains unclear. Germline assignment: CDR1 MNHEY and CDR2 SMNVEV (reference sequence). CDR3 length equals 13 residues. V lost 4 bases and J lost 7, with 11 bases in between. The CDR3 protein is CASSSIHLNEQFF. The CDR3 DNA sequence: TGTGCCAGCAGTTCGATTCACTTGAATGAGCAGTTCTTC.

This clonotype came up a few times. This rearrangement joins TRBV7-9 to TRBJ2-2; no reliable D call. Trimming pared 5 bases from V and 6 bases from J, leaving 16 bases between. The CDR3 spans 15 residues. Germline V gene lookup returns CDR1 SEHNR and CDR2 FQNEAQ (reference sequence). CDR3 nucleotide sequence: TGTGCCAGCAGCCCCCGCCTGGAAGGGTCCGGGGAGCTGTTTTTT. Translating gives CASSPRLEGSGELFF. Full variable domain (rest looked up from reference TRBV7-9 and TRBJ2-2): DTGVSQNPRHKITKRGQNVTFRCDPISEHNRLYWYRQTLGQGPEFLTYFQNEAQLEKSRLLSDRFSAERPKGSFSTLEIQRTEQGDSAMYLCASSPRLEGSGELFFGEGSRLTVL.

The chain is built from TRBV7-9 and TRBJ1-1; TRBD1 aligns across 7 bases. CDR3 size: 13 residues. V dropped 2 bases and J dropped 11; count of bases not matched to a gene: 8. In germline, CDR1 is SEHNR, CDR2 FQNEAQ (reference sequence). CDR3 residues: CASSLSSGGIAFF. The CDR3 region has the DNA TGTGCCAGCAGCTTATCATCAGGGGGAATCGCTTTCTTT.

The table lists this clonotype with a count of one. The V gene is TRBV5-6, the J gene TRBJ2-3; tentatively, D is TRBD1 (6 bases). Germline loops: CDR1 SGHDT, CDR2 YYEEEE. V lost 1 base and J lost 7, with 16 bases in between. The CDR3 length is 15 residues. The CDR3 is CASSLIRGPQNTQYF. In DNA, the CDR3 is TGTGCCAGCAGCTTGATCAGGGGACCACAAAATACGCAGTATTTT.

This clonotype appeared a few times. The chain joins TRBV2 to TRBJ2-2; 7 bases align to TRBD2. Germline CDR1 and CDR2: SNHLY and FYNNEI. The CDR3 length is 14 residues. The junction had 5 bases not matched to a gene; V was cut back by 9 bases and J by 1 base. The DNA of the CDR3 is TGTGCCAGTAAGCGCGGGAGGAACACCGGGGAGCTGTTTTTT. This codes for CASKRGRNTGELFF.

This clonotype turned up a few times. The CDR3 DNA reads as TGTGCCAGCAGCACCCCGTGGACTAGCGGGGGGCAGTACCAAGAGACCCAGTACTTC. The encoded protein is CASSTPWTSGGQYQETQYF. This rearrangement joins TRBV7-2 to TRBJ2-5; TRBD2 agrees at 14 bases. Germline lookup yields CDR1 SGHTA and CDR2 FQGNSA. The CDR3 has 19 residues. The V gene end was trimmed by 5 bases and the J gene end by 0 bases; junction bases not matched to a gene: 11. The full variable domain, with the rest looked up from reference TRBV7-2 and TRBJ2-5, is GAGVSQSPSNKVTEKGKDVELRCDPISGHTALYWYRQSLGQGLEFLIYFQGNSAPDKSGLPSDRFSAERTGGSVSTLTIQRTQQEDSAVYLCASSTPWTSGGQYQETQYFGPGTRLLVL.

V gene TRBV29-1 combines with J gene TRBJ2-5; a weak D match, TRBD1 (6 bases). CDR1 SQVTM and CDR2 ANQGSEA come from the germline V gene. CDR3 length: 12 residues. V lost 5 bases, J lost 2 bases, and 9 bases lay in between. The CDR3 spells CSVYRVQETQYF. The CDR3 DNA is TGCAGCGTTTACAGGGTGCAAGAGACCCAGTACTTC.